Listed below are T cell receptor beta chains from one sample, sequenced in a study of CD8+CD57+ T cells in acquired aplastic anemia. TCRdb ran MiXCR on the reads and lists one entry per CDR3 protein. Of just over 150,000 distinct CDR3 sequences listed, 45% to 55% were seen once; the top ten hold more than 30%. Sequencing was performed on sorted CD4+, CD8+, or CD8+CD57+ T cells (not recorded which) from PBMCs. The receptors stem from a human donor with aplastic anemia. Both conserved end residues are part of each CDR3. A D gene is named only where the DNA matches it firmly. Clone size is stated in some rows and not others, as once, few, many or a class when expanded.

D: TRBD2; V: TRBV11-2; J: TRBJ2-2; size: few; DNA: TGTGCCAGCAGCCCCCTGGGGATTAGCGGGAAGCCGAACACCGGGGAGCTGTTTTTT; CDR3: CASSPLGISGKPNTGELFF
D: .; V: TRBV11-2; J: TRBJ2-7; size: few; DNA: TGTGCCAGCAGCTCGCCCAATGTAGCACAAGCCTACGAGCAGTACTTC; CDR3: CASSSPNVAQAYEQYF
D: .; V: TRBV20-1; J: TRBJ2-7; size: medium-sized; DNA: TGCAGTGCTAGCGGGACGGACACCTTCGAGCAGTACTTC; CDR3: CSASGTDTFEQYF
D: .; V: TRBV2; J: TRBJ2-7; size: .; DNA: TGTGCCAGCAGTGAGGGGCCAAGGGGCGAGCAGTACTTC; CDR3: CASSEGPRGEQYF
D: .; V: TRBV24-1; J: TRBJ2-7; size: many; DNA: TGTGCCACCAGTGATGGAGGCTACGAGCAGTACTTC; CDR3: CATSDGGYEQYF
D: .; V: TRBV10-3; J: TRBJ1-1; size: .; DNA: TGTGCCATCAGTGAGTCGGTTTTGAACACTGAAGCTTTCTTT; CDR3: CAISESVLNTEAFF
D: TRBD1; V: TRBV2; J: TRBJ2-7; size: many; DNA: TGTGCCAGCAGGGACAGGGGTCACGAGCAGTACTTC; CDR3: CASRDRGHEQYF
D: TRBD2; V: TRBV6-5; J: TRBJ2-7; size: .; DNA: TGTGCCAGCAGTTACGGGGGGGGAGTCTCCGAGCAGTACTTC; CDR3: CASSYGGGVSEQYF
D: TRBD1; V: TRBV24-1; J: TRBJ2-2; size: .; DNA: TGTGCCACCAGTGATTCGACAGGGCGCACCGGGGAGCTGTTTTTT; CDR3: CATSDSTGRTGELFF
D: .; V: TRBV6-1; J: TRBJ2-2; size: many; DNA: TGTGCCAGCAGCCTCTTGGGACCGACCGGGGAGCTGTTTTTT; CDR3: CASSLLGPTGELFF
D: .; V: TRBV7-9; J: TRBJ2-7; size: few; DNA: TGTGCCAGTGGACTCCCCTACGAGCAGTACTTC; CDR3: CASGLPYEQYF
D: .; V: TRBV11-1; J: TRBJ2-3; size: many; DNA: TGTGCCAGCAGCATAGCGCAGGGGGGCCACACAGATACGCAGTATTTT; CDR3: CASSIAQGGHTDTQYF
D: TRBD1; V: TRBV10-1; J: TRBJ1-1; size: .; DNA: TGCGCCAGCAGCCCTAACAGGGGAACTGAAGCTTTCTTT; CDR3: CASSPNRGTEAFF
D: .; V: TRBV11-2; J: TRBJ2-2; size: many; DNA: TGTGCCAGCAGCTTATTCGTTGGCGCGAAAGCCGGGGAGCTGTTTTTT; CDR3: CASSLFVGAKAGELFF
D: .; V: TRBV19; J: TRBJ2-7; size: many; DNA: TGTGCCAGTAGTCCAGCGGGTAGAGCCACCTACGAGCAGTACTTC; CDR3: CASSPAGRATYEQYF
D: .; V: TRBV7-2; J: TRBJ2-3; size: .; DNA: TGCGCCAGCAGACCCGACAGCTACACAGATACGCAGTATTTT; CDR3: CASRPDSYTDTQYF
D: .; V: TRBV2; J: TRBJ2-7; size: .; DNA: TGTGCCAGCAGTGGGACAGCCAAGGGGTACGAGCAGTACTTC; CDR3: CASSGTAKGYEQYF
D: .; V: TRBV10-3; J: TRBJ2-7; size: once; DNA: TGTGCCAGCAGTCCGGCGTCCTACGAGCAGTACTTC; CDR3: CASSPASYEQYF
D: TRBD1; V: TRBV24-1; J: TRBJ2-5; size: many; DNA: TGTGCCACCAGTGACCAGACAGGGGCCCAAGAGACCCAGTACTTC; CDR3: CATSDQTGAQETQYF